The 3 T cell receptor beta chains below come from one sample, sequenced in a study of beta chain features in type 1 diabetes. The sequenced template was cDNA made from the entire isolated RNA. The protocol was immunoSEQ multiplex PCR, while the TCRdb copy is restricted to in-frame clones and leaves out a portion. Of approximately 150,000 clones detected, roughly 10% appear once; the ten largest clones hold 0.65%. Sequencing was performed on central memory CD4+ T cells from blood. The receptors derive from a woman aged 40 to 49 in good health.

Turning to this clone: The sample carries other DNA sequences with the same CDR3. V and J are TRBV7-2 and TRBJ2-7, with D maybe TRBD2 (5 bases). The CDR3 is made up of 13 amino acids. With 1 base removed from V and 4 bases from J, the gap between germline ends came to 8 bases. The germline CDR1 and CDR2 sequences are SGHTA and FQGNSA. CDR3 region: CASSLGRGYEQYF. Written as DNA, the CDR3 is TGTGCCAGCAGCTTAGGCCGAGGGTACGAGCAGTACTTC. Drawing the rest from reference TRBV7-2 and TRBJ2-7, the complete variable domain is GAGVSQSPSNKVTEKGKDVELRCDPISGHTALYWYRQSLGQGLEFLIYFQGNSAPDKSGLPSDRFSAERTGGSVSTLTIQRTQQEDSAVYLCASSLGRGYEQYFGPGTRLTVT.

The table lists this clone with a few counts. This chain links TRBV7-2 with TRBJ2-5, with a possible D match to TRBD2 (6 bases). Per the germline V gene, CDR1 is SGHTA and CDR2 is FQGNSA. V dropped 3 bases and J dropped 2 bases, with 10 bases sitting between them. The CDR3 totals 14 residues. The CDR3 nucleotides are TGTGCCAGCAGCTTGGGACTCGCACAAGAGACCCAGTACTTC. Protein: CASSLGLAQETQYF.

The rearrangement links TRBV19 to TRBJ1-5; 8 bases map to TRBD1. Germline CDR1 reads LNHDA; CDR2 reads SQIVND (reference sequence). J gave up 5 bases and V 6 bases, and 9 bases lay outside the gene matches. This CDR3 is 15 amino acids long. The CDR3 spells CASSLQGAPDQPQHF. The CDR3 nucleotides read TGTGCCAGTAGCCTGCAGGGGGCCCCGGATCAGCCCCAGCATTTT. Using reference TRBV19 and TRBJ1-5 for the parts outside the CDR3, the full variable domain is DGGITQSPKYLFRKEGQNVTLSCEQNLNHDAMYWYRQDPGQGLRLIYYSQIVNDFQKGDIAEGYSVSREKKESFPLTVTSAQKNPTAFYLCASSLQGAPDQPQHFGDGTRLSIL.